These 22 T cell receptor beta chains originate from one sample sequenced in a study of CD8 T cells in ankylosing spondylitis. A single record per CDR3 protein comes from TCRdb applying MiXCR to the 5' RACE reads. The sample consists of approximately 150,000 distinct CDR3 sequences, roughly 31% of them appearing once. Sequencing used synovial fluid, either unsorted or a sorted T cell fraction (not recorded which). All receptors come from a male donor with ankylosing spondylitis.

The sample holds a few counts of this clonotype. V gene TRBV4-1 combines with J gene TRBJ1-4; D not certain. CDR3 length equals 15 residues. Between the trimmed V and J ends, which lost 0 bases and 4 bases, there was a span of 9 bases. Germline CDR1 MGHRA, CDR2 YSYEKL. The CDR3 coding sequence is TGCGCCAGCAGCCAAGAGGACGGGGTTAATGAAAAACTGTTTTTT. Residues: CASSQEDGVNEKLFF.

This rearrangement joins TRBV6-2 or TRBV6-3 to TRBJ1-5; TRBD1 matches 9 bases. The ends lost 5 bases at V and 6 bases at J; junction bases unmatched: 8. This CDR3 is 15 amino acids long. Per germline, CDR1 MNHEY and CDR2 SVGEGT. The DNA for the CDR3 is TGTGCCAGCAGTAGAGGACAGGGGAGGGCTCAGCCCCAGCATTTT. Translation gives CASSRGQGRAQPQHF.

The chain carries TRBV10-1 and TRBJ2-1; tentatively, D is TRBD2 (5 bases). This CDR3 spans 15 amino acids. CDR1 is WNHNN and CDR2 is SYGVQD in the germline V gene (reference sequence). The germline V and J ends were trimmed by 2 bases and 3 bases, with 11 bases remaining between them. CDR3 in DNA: TGCGCCAGCAGTGAGGGGCTAGCTTTCTACAATGAGCAGTTCTTC. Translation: CASSEGLAFYNEQFF.

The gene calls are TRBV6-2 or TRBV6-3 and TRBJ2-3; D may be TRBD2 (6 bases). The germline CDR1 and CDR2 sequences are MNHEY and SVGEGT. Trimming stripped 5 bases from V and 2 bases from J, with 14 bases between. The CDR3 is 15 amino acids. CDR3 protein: CASSLVGGVTDTQYF. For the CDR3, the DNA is TGTGCCAGCAGTCTAGTGGGAGGCGTCACAGATACGCAGTATTTT.

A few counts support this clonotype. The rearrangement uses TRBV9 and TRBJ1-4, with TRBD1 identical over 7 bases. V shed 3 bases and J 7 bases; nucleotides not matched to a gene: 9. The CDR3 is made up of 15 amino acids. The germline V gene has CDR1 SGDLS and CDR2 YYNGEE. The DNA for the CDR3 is TGTGCCAGCAGCGAGAGGGACAGTAGGGGTGAAAAACTGTTTTTT. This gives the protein CASSERDSRGEKLFF.

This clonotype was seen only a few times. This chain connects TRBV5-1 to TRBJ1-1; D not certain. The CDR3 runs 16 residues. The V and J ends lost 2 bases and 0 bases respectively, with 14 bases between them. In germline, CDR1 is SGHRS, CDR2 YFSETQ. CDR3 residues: CASSFFQGPLNTEAFF. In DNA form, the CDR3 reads TGCGCCAGCAGCTTTTTTCAAGGGCCGTTGAACACTGAAGCTTTCTTT.

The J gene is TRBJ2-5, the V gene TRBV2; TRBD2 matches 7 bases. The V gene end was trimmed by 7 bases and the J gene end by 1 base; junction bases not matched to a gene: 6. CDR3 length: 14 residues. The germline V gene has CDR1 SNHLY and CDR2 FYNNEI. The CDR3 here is CASTPRTSQETQYF. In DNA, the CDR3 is TGTGCCAGCACTCCCCGGACTAGCCAAGAGACCCAGTACTTC.

The CDR3 nucleotides are TGTGCCAGCAGCCCCGGGACAGGGCGTACCGATGGCTACACCTTC. Protein sequence: CASSPGTGRTDGYTF. V gene TRBV5-4 combines with J gene TRBJ1-2, with 9 nucleotides matching TRBD1. Looked up from germline, CDR1 is SGHNT and CDR2 is YYREEE (reference sequence). Trimming cost V 4 bases and J 6 bases; bases outside gene matches: 10. The CDR3 consists of 15 residues.

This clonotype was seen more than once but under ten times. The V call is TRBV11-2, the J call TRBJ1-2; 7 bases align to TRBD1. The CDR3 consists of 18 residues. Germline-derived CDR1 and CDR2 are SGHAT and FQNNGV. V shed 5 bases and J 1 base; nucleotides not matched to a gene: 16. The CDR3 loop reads CASSKPGTAPGVNYGYTF. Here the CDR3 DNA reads TGTGCCAGCAGCAAACCCGGGACAGCCCCCGGGGTTAACTATGGCTACACCTTC.

This CDR3 is CASSQEVGRGVGAFF. CDR3 nucleotide sequence: TGCGCCAGCAGCCAAGAAGTAGGCAGGGGGGTTGGAGCTTTCTTT. The chain uses TRBV4-1 and TRBJ1-1; 7 bases map to TRBD1. Losses at the gene ends were 0 bases for V and 10 bases for J; bases not matched to a gene: 11. The CDR3 spans 15 residues. Germline CDR1 and CDR2: MGHRA and YSYEKL.

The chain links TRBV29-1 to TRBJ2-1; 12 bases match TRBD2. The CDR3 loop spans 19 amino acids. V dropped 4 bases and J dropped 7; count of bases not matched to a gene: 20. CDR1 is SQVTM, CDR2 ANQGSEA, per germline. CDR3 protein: CSVVSRNVLAGGPRNEQFF. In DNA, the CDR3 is TGCAGCGTTGTATCGAGAAATGTGCTAGCGGGAGGGCCGCGGAATGAGCAGTTCTTC.

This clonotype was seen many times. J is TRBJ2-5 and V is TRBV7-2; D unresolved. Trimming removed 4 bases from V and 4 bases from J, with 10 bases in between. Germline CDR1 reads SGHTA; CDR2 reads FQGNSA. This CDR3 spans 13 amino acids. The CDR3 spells CASSSSPGETQYF. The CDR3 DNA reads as TGTGCCAGCAGCTCTTCGCCGGGAGAGACCCAGTACTTC.

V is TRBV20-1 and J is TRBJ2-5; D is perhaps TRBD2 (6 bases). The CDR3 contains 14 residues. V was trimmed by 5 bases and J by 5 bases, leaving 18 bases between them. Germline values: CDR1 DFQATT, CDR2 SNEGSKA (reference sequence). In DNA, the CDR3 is TGCAGTGCTTCCCGGGGGTCCGGAGGGGAGACCCAGTACTTC. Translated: CSASRGSGGETQYF.

The CDR3 nucleotides read TGTGCCAGCAGCCCATGGACTAGCGGGGCCTCCTACGAGCAGTACTTC. Translated, it gives CASSPWTSGASYEQYF. The gene calls are TRBV7-8 and TRBJ2-7, with 12 bases aligning to TRBD2. This CDR3 contains 16 residues. V dropped 5 bases and J dropped 0; count of bases not matched to a gene: 5. Germline loops: CDR1 SGHVS, CDR2 FQNEAQ.

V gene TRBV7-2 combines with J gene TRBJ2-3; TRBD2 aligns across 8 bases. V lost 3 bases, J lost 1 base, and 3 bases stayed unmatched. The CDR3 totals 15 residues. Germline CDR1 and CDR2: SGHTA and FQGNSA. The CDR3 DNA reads TGTGCCAGCAGCTTCGGGCGGGGGGGCACAGATACGCAGTATTTT. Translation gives CASSFGRGGTDTQYF.

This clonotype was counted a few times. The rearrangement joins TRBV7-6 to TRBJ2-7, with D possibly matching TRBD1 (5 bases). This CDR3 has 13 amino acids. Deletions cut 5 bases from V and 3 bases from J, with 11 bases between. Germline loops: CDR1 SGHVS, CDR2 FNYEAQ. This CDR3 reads CASSLDRYYEQYF. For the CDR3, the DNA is TGTGCCAGCAGCCTAGACAGATACTACGAGCAGTACTTC.

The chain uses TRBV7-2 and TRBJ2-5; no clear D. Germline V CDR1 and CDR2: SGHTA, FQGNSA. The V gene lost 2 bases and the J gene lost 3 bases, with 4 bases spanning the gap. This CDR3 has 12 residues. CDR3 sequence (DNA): TGTGCCAGCAGCTTAATCGAAGAGACCCAGTACTTC. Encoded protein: CASSLIEETQYF.

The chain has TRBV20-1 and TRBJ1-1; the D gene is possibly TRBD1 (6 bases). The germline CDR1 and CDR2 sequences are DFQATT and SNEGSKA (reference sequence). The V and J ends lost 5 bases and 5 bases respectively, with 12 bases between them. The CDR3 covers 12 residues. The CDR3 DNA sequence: TGCAGTGCTGCCCAGGGGTTGACTGAAGCTTTCTTT. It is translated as CSAAQGLTEAFF.

CDR3 protein: CASSPDRSSYEQYF. In nucleotides, the CDR3 is TGTGCCAGCAGTCCAGACAGGTCCTCCTACGAGCAGTACTTC. V and J are TRBV28 and TRBJ2-7; a weak D match, TRBD1 (6 bases). V lost 5 bases and J lost 0, with 11 bases in between. This CDR3 contains 14 residues. Germline CDR1 reads MDHEN; CDR2 reads SYDVKM. The complete variable domain, with remaining parts taken from reference TRBV28 and TRBJ2-7, reads DVKVTQSSRYLVKRTGEKVFLECVQDMDHENMFWYRQDPGLGLRLIYFSYDVKMKEKGDIPEGYSVSREKKERFSLILESASTNQTSMYLCASSPDRSSYEQYFGPGTRLTVT.

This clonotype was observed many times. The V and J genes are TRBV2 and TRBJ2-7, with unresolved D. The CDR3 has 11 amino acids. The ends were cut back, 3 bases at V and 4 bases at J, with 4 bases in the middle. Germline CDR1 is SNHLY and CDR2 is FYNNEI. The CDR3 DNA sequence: TGTGCCAGCAGTGACATATACGAGCAGTACTTC. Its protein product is CASSDIYEQYF.

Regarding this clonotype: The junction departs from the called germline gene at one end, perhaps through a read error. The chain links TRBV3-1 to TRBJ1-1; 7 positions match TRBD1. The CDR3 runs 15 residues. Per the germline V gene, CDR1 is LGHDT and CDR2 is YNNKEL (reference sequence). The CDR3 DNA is TGTGCCAGCACCCAATTAGACAGGGAAGGAACTGAAGCTTTCTTT. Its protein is CASTQLDREGTEAFF.

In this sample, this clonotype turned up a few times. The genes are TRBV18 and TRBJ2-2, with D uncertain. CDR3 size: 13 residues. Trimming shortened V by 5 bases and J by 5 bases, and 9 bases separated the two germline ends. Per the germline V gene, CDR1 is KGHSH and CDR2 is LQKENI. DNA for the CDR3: TGTGCCAGCTCATCCACAGAAACCGGGGAGCTGTTTTTT. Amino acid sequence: CASSSTETGELFF.